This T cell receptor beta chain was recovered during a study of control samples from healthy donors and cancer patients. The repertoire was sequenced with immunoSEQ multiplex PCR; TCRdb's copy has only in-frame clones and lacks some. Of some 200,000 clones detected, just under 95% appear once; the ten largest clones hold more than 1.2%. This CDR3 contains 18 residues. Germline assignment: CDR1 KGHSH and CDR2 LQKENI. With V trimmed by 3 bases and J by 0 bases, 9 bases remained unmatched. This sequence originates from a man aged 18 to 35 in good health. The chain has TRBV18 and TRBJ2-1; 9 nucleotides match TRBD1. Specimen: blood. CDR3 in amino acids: CASSPRTGVGSSYNEQFF. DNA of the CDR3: TGTGCCAGCTCACCCAGGACAGGGGTCGGGAGCTCCTACAATGAGCAGTTCTTC.